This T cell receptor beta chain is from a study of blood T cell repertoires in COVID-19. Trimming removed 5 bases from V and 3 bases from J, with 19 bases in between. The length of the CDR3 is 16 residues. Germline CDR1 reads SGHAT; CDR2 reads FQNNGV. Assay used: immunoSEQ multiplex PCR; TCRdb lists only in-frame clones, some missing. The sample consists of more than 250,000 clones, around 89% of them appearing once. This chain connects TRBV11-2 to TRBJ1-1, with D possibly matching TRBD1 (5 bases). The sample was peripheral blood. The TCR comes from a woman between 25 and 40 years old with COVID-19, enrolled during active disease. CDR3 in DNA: TGTGCCAGCAGCCCAAGCCCTTTCAGGGCGGACACTGAAGCTTTCTTT. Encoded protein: CASSPSPFRADTEAFF.